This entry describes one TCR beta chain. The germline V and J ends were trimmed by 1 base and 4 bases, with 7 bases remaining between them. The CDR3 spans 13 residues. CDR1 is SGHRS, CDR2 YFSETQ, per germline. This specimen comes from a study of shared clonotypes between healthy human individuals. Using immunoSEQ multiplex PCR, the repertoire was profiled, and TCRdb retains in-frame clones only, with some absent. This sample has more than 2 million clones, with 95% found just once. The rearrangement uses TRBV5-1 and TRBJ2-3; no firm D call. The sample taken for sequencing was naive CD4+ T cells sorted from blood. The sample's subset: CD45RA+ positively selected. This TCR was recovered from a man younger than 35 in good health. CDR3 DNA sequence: TGCGCCAGCAGCTTGCCATCCGCAGATACGCAGTATTTT. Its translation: CASSLPSADTQYF.